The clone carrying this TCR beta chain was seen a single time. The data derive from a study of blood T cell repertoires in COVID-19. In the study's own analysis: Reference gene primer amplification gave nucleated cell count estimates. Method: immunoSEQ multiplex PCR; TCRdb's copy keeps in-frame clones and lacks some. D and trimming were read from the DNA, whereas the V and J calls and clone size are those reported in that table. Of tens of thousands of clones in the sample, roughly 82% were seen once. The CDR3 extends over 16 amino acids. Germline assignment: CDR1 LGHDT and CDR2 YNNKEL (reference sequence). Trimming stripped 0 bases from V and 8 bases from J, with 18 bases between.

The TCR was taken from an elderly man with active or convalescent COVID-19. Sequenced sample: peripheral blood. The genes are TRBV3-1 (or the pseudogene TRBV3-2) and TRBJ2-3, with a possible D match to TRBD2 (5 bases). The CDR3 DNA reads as TGTGCCAGCAGCCAAGATTCGGGGATTACCGCGGGTACGCAGTATTTT. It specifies CASSQDSGITAGTQYF.